Listed below are T cell receptor beta chains from one sample, sequenced in a study of naive and memory T cell subsets. TCRdb reanalysed the UMI-ligation and nested PCR reads using MiXCR and keeps one entry per CDR3 protein. The repertoire consists of roughly 40,000 distinct CDR3 sequences, with 13% occurring once and the leading ten covering roughly 21%. What was sequenced was effector memory CD4+ T cells from blood. Source of these receptors: a human donor in good health. Both conserved end residues are part of each CDR3. Each record gives: V gene, D gene, clone size, J gene, CDR3 DNA, CDR3 protein. The D gene is left open where the match is weak. Part of the rows lack a size; the others show once, few, many or a class for expanded clones.

TRBV9	-	few	TRBJ2-5	TGTGCCAGCAGCGTAGGCTTAAACCATCGTGAGACCCAGTACTTC	CASSVGLNHRETQYF
TRBV29-1	TRBD1	many	TRBJ2-7	TGCAGCGTTGCTCCCCGACAGGGCTACGAGCAGTACTTC	CSVAPRQGYEQYF
TRBV7-2	-	-	TRBJ2-1	TGTGCCAGCAGCTTAGCGCTCTGGAGAGAGCAGTTCTTC	CASSLALWREQFF
TRBV7-3	-	-	TRBJ2-5	TGTGCCAGCAGCTTCCTAGGGGGTAGCGTCTGGGAGACCCAGTACTTC	CASSFLGGSVWETQYF
TRBV28	TRBD1	many	TRBJ1-5	TGTGCCAGCAGGCCCATGACAGGGGAGGGACAGCCCCAGCATTTT	CASRPMTGEGQPQHF
TRBV27	-	-	TRBJ2-7	TGTGCCAGCAGTTTCGGGGACGTTTACGAGCAGTACTTC	CASSFGDVYEQYF
TRBV20-1	TRBD1	-	TRBJ2-5	TGCAGTGCTAGAGATCACCAGGGGGCAGAGACCCAGTACTTC	CSARDHQGAETQYF
TRBV6-6	-	-	TRBJ1-6	TGTGCCAGCAGTGTGCCTAATTCACCCCTCCACTTT	CASSVPNSPLHF
TRBV10-3	TRBD2	few	TRBJ2-3	TGTGCCATCAGTGAGGCCCCGAGCGGGAGGGGGGCAGATACGCAGTATTTT	CAISEAPSGRGADTQYF
TRBV12-3/TRBV12-4	TRBD1	-	TRBJ1-2	TGTGCCAGCAGCGAGACAGGGCGCTATGGCTACACCTTC	CASSETGRYGYTF
TRBV12-3/TRBV12-4	-	few	TRBJ1-1	TGTGCCAGCAGTCGTGGACGGGGGACCACTGAAGCTTTCTTT	CASSRGRGTTEAFF
TRBV7-2	-	-	TRBJ2-7	TGTGCCAGCAGCCTCCCGGGGAAACCTTACGAGCGGAAACCTTACGAGCAGTACTTC	CASSLPGKPYERKPYEQYF
TRBV6-2/TRBV6-3	TRBD2	few	TRBJ2-1	TGTGCCAGCAGCTCTCCTAGCGGGAGGGCCGTCTATGAGCAGTTCTTC	CASSSPSGRAVYEQFF
TRBV29-1	-	many	TRBJ1-1	TGCAGCGTTGAGAAGAGCACTGAAGCTTTCTTT	CSVEKSTEAFF
TRBV5-1	-	few	TRBJ2-2	TGCGCCAGCAGCGCCGGGACGGCTAACACCGGGGAGCTGTTTTTT	CASSAGTANTGELFF
TRBV20-1	TRBD2	many	TRBJ2-5	TGCAGTGCTAGCGCTCCCGGGAGGGCGCAAGAGACCCAGTACTTC	CSASAPGRAQETQYF
TRBV7-2	-	many	TRBJ1-4	TGTGCCAGCAGCTTAGAGGGTGGTTTCACCGGCGAAAAACTGTTTTTT	CASSLEGGFTGEKLFF
TRBV29-1	TRBD1	many	TRBJ2-7	TGCAGCGTTGAAGGACAGGGCGACGAGCAGTACTTC	CSVEGQGDEQYF
TRBV20-1	TRBD1	-	TRBJ2-3	TGCAGTGCTTCGACAGGGGGTGTAGATACGCAGTATTTT	CSASTGGVDTQYF
TRBV7-8	-	-	TRBJ1-1	TGTGCCAGCAGCTTAGGGGGGCTGAACACTGAAGCTTTCTTT	CASSLGGLNTEAFF
TRBV18	TRBD1	few	TRBJ1-4	TGTGCCAGCTCACCGGCGGGGACAGGGGACCCCTTACTGTTTTTT	CASSPAGTGDPLLFF
TRBV6-5	TRBD1	-	TRBJ1-6	TGTGCCAGCAGGCAGGGGGATTCTTTTAATTCACCCCTCCACTTT	CASRQGDSFNSPLHF
TRBV24-1	TRBD1	few	TRBJ2-1	TGTGCCACCAGTGAGGAACAGGGGGCTAACAATGAGCAGTTCTTC	CATSEEQGANNEQFF
TRBV10-2	TRBD2	many	TRBJ2-2	TGCGCCAGTCGACTAGCGGGAGGCACCGGGGAGCTGTTTTTT	CASRLAGGTGELFF
TRBV11-2	-	-	TRBJ1-1	TGTGCCAGCAGCTCCAACAATAGGAACACTGAAGCTTTCTTT	CASSSNNRNTEAFF
TRBV7-8	TRBD2	many	TRBJ2-2	TGTGCCAGCAGCCGACTAGCACAGACCGGGGAGCTGTTTTTT	CASSRLAQTGELFF
TRBV7-9	-	-	TRBJ2-3	TGTGCCAGCAGACCAAAGGACAGAACCACAGATACGCAGTATTTT	CASRPKDRTTDTQYF
TRBV5-8	-	-	TRBJ1-2	TGTGCCAGCAGCCGGACAGACTATGTGGGCTACACCTTC	CASSRTDYVGYTF
TRBV5-8	TRBD2	-	TRBJ2-7	TGTGCCAGCAGCTTCAGACTAGCGGGAGTCTACGAGCAGTACTTC	CASSFRLAGVYEQYF
TRBV4-1	-	few	TRBJ2-3	TGCGCCAGCAGCCAAGCGGGGCTAGCGTCAAGCACAGATACGCAGTATTTT	CASSQAGLASSTDTQYF
TRBV28	-	-	TRBJ2-7	TGTGCCAGCGGAGTCTCCTACGAGCAGTACTTC	CASGVSYEQYF
TRBV3-1	-	-	TRBJ2-1	TGTGCCAGCAGCCAAAAGGGTTTCGATGAGCAGTTCTTC	CASSQKGFDEQFF
TRBV12-3/TRBV12-4	TRBD1	-	TRBJ2-1	TGTGCCAGCAGCAGAGGACAGGGAGAACGATTCTTC	CASSRGQGERFF
TRBV7-9	-	many	TRBJ1-3	TGTGCCAGCAGCATGGGCCGGATAAACTCTGGAAACACCATATATTTT	CASSMGRINSGNTIYF
TRBV30	-	-	TRBJ2-7	TGTGCCTACCAACCTGATCGACGGGCCCTACGGGGGGAGCAGTACTTC	CAYQPDRRALRGEQYF
TRBV7-2	TRBD2	-	TRBJ2-1	TGTGCCAGCAGCTTACGGTTTCGGGAGCGGGGCACCTACAATGAGCAGTTCTTC	CASSLRFRERGTYNEQFF
TRBV7-2	TRBD2	-	TRBJ2-7	TGTGCCAGCTCCCGGGGCGGGAGTGCGAACGAGCAGTACTTC	CASSRGGSANEQYF
TRBV5-1	TRBD1	-	TRBJ1-1	TGCGCCAGCAGCTCCTCACAGGGGGACAAAGCTTTCTTT	CASSSSQGDKAFF
TRBV5-4	-	-	TRBJ2-2	TGTGCCAGCACGCCACGGACGGACTACCCCGGGGAGCTGTTTTTT	CASTPRTDYPGELFF
TRBV7-2	-	medium-sized	TRBJ2-3	TGTGCCAGTTGGAACAGTCCTGGCACAGATACGCAGTATTTT	CASWNSPGTDTQYF
TRBV20-1	-	many	TRBJ2-3	TGCAGTGGACAGGGCACAGATACGCAGTATTTT	CSGQGTDTQYF
TRBV15	-	many	TRBJ2-1	TGTGCCACCAGCAGAGATGTTAACATCTTAGAAGAGCAGTTCTTC	CATSRDVNILEEQFF
TRBV6-2/TRBV6-3	TRBD1	-	TRBJ2-7	TGTGCCAGCAGCCGTGGACAGGGCAGCGAGCAGTACTTC	CASSRGQGSEQYF
TRBV5-4	-	-	TRBJ1-4	TGTGCCAGCAGCTCCGGACAGCAACTCGGCGGGGAAAAACTGTTTTTT	CASSSGQQLGGEKLFF
TRBV3-1	TRBD1	few	TRBJ1-5	TGTGCCAGCAGCCAAGCCACAGGGGCTCAGCCCCAGCATTTT	CASSQATGAQPQHF
TRBV7-2	TRBD1	few	TRBJ2-3	TGTGCCAGCAGCTTAGTAGGGACAGGGGACACAGATACGCAGTATTTT	CASSLVGTGDTDTQYF
TRBV29-1	-	many	TRBJ2-1	TGCAGCGGACGCAGCCGGAATGAGCAGTTCTTC	CSGRSRNEQFF
TRBV6-5	TRBD2	many	TRBJ2-7	TGTGCCGTGGGAGGGTACGAGCAGTACTTC	CAVGGYEQYF
TRBV7-3	TRBD1	many	TRBJ2-5	TGTGCCAGCAGCTTAACGCCGGACAGGGGGCGAGAGACCCAGTACTTC	CASSLTPDRGRETQYF
TRBV29-1	-	-	TRBJ2-3	TGCAGCCTCCGTGGGTTTTTCCAGGGCGGGGCAGATACGCAGTATTTT	CSLRGFFQGGADTQYF
TRBV2	-	many	TRBJ2-5	TGTGCCAGCAGAATGACAGAACAAGAGACCCAGTACTTC	CASRMTEQETQYF
TRBV7-2	TRBD2	-	TRBJ2-3	TGTGCCAGCAGCACGGGACTAGCGGGAGTGGATACGCAGTATTTT	CASSTGLAGVDTQYF